These 21 T cell receptor beta chains were all obtained from the same sample, sequenced in a study of tumor T cells in aggressive B-cell lymphoma. Profiled with immunoSEQ multiplex PCR; TCRdb holds only in-frame clones, not every one. The sample contains about 4,800 clones, about 85% of which appear only once. Sequences were obtained from tumor tissue. The receptors come from an adult with diffuse large B cell lymphoma.

The chain uses TRBV30 and TRBJ1-6; D is undetermined. Trimming took off 0 bases at V and 9 bases at J, with 15 bases between the two ends. This CDR3 has 15 amino acids. Looked up from germline, CDR1 is GTSNPN and CDR2 is SVGIG (reference sequence). The DNA for the CDR3 is TGTGCCTGGAGTGTCGGAGGCATAGCCTCTTCACCCCTCCACTTT. Translation: CAWSVGGIASSPLHF.

This chain uses TRBV27 with TRBJ2-3; TRBD2 agrees at 16 bases. The CDR3 has 16 amino acids. Trimming cost V 5 bases and J 6 bases; bases outside gene matches: 5. From germline, CDR1 is MNHEY and CDR2 SMNVEV (reference sequence). CDR3 sequence reads: CASSPGLAGGSDTQYF. The CDR3 nucleotides read TGTGCCAGCAGTCCGGGACTAGCGGGGGGGAGTGATACGCAGTATTTT.

This chain connects TRBV29-1 to TRBJ2-7, with TRBD1 identical over 8 bases. This CDR3 comprises 11 residues. Germline V gives CDR1 SQVTM, CDR2 ANQGSEA. J gave up 5 bases and V 8 bases, and 5 bases lay outside the gene matches. CDR3 sequence (DNA): TGCAGCACCCGGACAGGGAACGAGCAGTACTTC. Its protein product is CSTRTGNEQYF.

The chain uses TRBV21-1 and TRBJ2-1; the DNA was not used to check the table's D call, TRBD2. TRBV21-1 is a known pseudogene. The CDR3 runs 18 residues. This CDR3 reads CASSKVVERALGNNEQFF. Written as DNA, the CDR3 is TGTGCCAGCAGCAAAGTAGTAGAGAGGGCCCTAGGAAACAATGAGCAGTTCTTC.

The V and J genes are TRBV14 and TRBJ1-2, with D possibly TRBD1 on 5 matching bases. The CDR3 covers 20 residues. CDR1 and CDR2 from the germline V gene are SGHDN and FVKESK. V was pared by 1 base and J by 0 bases, with 24 bases between. CDR3 region: CASSQVDLAGWGPSNYGYTF. DNA of the CDR3: TGTGCCAGCAGCCAAGTTGACCTCGCAGGATGGGGCCCGTCTAACTATGGCTACACCTTC.

The V gene is TRBV6-1, the J gene TRBJ1-3; D might be TRBD1 (6 bases). The germline gives CDR1 MNHNS, CDR2 SASEGT. The CDR3 consists of 14 residues. Trimming removed 7 bases at V and 0 bases at J, with 10 bases between. CDR3 residues: CASKGVLSGNTIYF. The CDR3 DNA reads as TGTGCCAGCAAGGGGGTCCTCTCTGGAAACACCATATATTTT.

The chain carries TRBV19 and TRBJ1-2; tentatively, D is TRBD1 (6 bases). Germline V gene data show CDR1 as LNHDA and CDR2 as SQIVND (reference sequence). Trimming left V 6 bases short and J 5 bases short, with 16 bases between. The CDR3 is 14 amino acids. CDR3 DNA: TGTGCCAGTAGGCCTAGGACAGTTGGTTATGGCTACACCTTC. Translating gives CASRPRTVGYGYTF.

The chain employs TRBV7-9 and TRBJ1-1, with D maybe TRBD1 (5 bases). The V end was cut by 5 bases, the J end by 0 bases, with 10 bases between. The CDR3 spans 14 residues. Germline V gives CDR1 SEHNR, CDR2 FQNEAQ (reference sequence). CDR3 in amino acids: CASSPSGVNTEAFF. CDR3 nucleotides: TGTGCCAGCAGCCCTTCGGGGGTGAACACTGAAGCTTTCTTT. Supplemented by reference TRBV7-9 and TRBJ1-1, the full variable domain reads DTGVSQNPRHKITKRGQNVTFRCDPISEHNRLYWYRQTLGQGPEFLTYFQNEAQLEKSRLLSDRFSAERPKGSFSTLEIQRTEQGDSAMYLCASSPSGVNTEAFFGQGTRLTVV.

The gene calls are TRBV19 and TRBJ2-1, with D maybe TRBD1 (5 bases). The CDR3 runs to 15 residues. V lost 3 bases and J 2 bases, leaving 11 bases between the germline ends. The germline V gene encodes CDR1 LNHDA and CDR2 SQIVND (reference sequence). The CDR3 DNA reads as TGTGCCAGTAGTATCGTCGCAGGGACCTACAATGAGCAGTTCTTC. This codes for CASSIVAGTYNEQFF.

This clone has only one observation. The chain recombines TRBV27 with TRBJ2-1; 7 nucleotides align to TRBD1. With V trimmed by 8 bases and J by 5 bases, 12 bases remained unmatched. Germline assignment: CDR1 MNHEY and CDR2 SMNVEV (reference sequence). The CDR3 has 15 residues. The CDR3 loop reads CASCSGTVPNNEQFF. DNA for the CDR3: TGTGCCAGCTGTTCCGGGACAGTCCCCAACAATGAGCAGTTCTTC.

This clone was found a few times. At one of its ends the junction is not consistent with the germline gene, which may arise from a read error. Other nucleotide sequences from this sample produce the same CDR3. The chain carries TRBV7-7 and TRBJ1-1; perhaps TRBD1 as D (5 bases). Per the germline V gene, CDR1 is SSHAT and CDR2 is FNYEAQ (reference sequence). This CDR3 region has 13 residues. CDR3 DNA: TGTGCTAGCAGCTTAGACAGGAACACTGAAGCTTTCTTT. Amino acid sequence: CASSLDRNTEAFF.

V and J are TRBV28 and TRBJ1-5; D is unresolved. The CDR3 has 12 residues. CDR1 is MDHEN, CDR2 SYDVKM, per germline. V lost 6 bases to trimming and J lost 7 bases, with 10 bases between them. CDR3 protein: CASRTGKQPQHF. The CDR3 DNA is TGTGCCAGCAGAACGGGGAAGCAGCCCCAGCATTTT.

The chain has TRBV7-6 and TRBJ1-5; D unclear. Germline V gene data show CDR1 as SGHVS and CDR2 as FNYEAQ. V dropped 0 bases and J dropped 5 bases, with 5 bases sitting between them. The CDR3 has 13 amino acids. CDR3 sequence: CASSLARDQPQHF. CDR3 DNA sequence: TGTGCCAGCAGCTTAGCGAGGGATCAGCCCCAGCATTTT.

The chain joins TRBV18 to TRBJ2-1, with TRBD2 identical over 13 bases. The CDR3 spans 16 residues. The ends lost 0 bases at V and 10 bases at J; junction bases unmatched: 6. The germline gives CDR1 KGHSH, CDR2 LQKENI. The chain's CDR3 is CASSPPLAGGSGEQFF. In DNA, the CDR3 is TGTGCCAGCTCACCACCACTAGCGGGAGGGTCCGGAGAGCAGTTCTTC.

The chain recombines TRBV30 with TRBJ2-1, with TRBD2 matching 10 bases. CDR1 is GTSNPN, CDR2 SVGIG, per germline (reference sequence). J was trimmed by 9 bases and V by 5 bases; bases with no gene match: 7. This CDR3 spans 13 amino acids. The CDR3 nucleotides are TGTGCCTGGGGGGGACTAGCGTATGCTGAGCAGTTCTTC. Residues: CAWGGLAYAEQFF.

CDR3 sequence reads: CAIRQGASNQPQHF. In DNA form, the CDR3 reads TGTGCCATCAGGCAGGGGGCTAGCAATCAGCCCCAGCATTTT. The chain has TRBV10-3 and TRBJ1-5; 8 positions match TRBD1. The CDR3 totals 14 residues. Unmatched junction bases numbered 1, after V lost 6 bases and J lost 0 bases. Germline assignment: CDR1 ENHRY and CDR2 SYGVKD.

This clone occurred once. V and J are TRBV10-1 and TRBJ2-2, with D perhaps matching TRBD1 (8 bases). Trimming shortened V by 5 bases and J by 4 bases, and 14 bases separated the two germline ends. The CDR3 length is 15 residues. Looked up from germline, CDR1 is WNHNN and CDR2 is SYGVQD (reference sequence). CDR3 sequence (DNA): TGCGCCAGCAGTCCACAGGGGGAGGGCACCGGGGAGCTGTTTTTT. It yields the protein CASSPQGEGTGELFF.

The V call is TRBV11-3, the J call TRBJ2-1; 12 nucleotides line up with TRBD2. V was clipped by 0 bases and J by 4 bases; unmatched bases: 1. There are 16 residues in the CDR3. The germline gives CDR1 SGHNT, CDR2 YENEEA. CDR3: CASSLEGTSGYNEQFF. Written as DNA, the CDR3 is TGTGCCAGCAGCTTAGAGGGGACTAGCGGGTACAATGAGCAGTTCTTC. Variable domain in full (rest from reference TRBV11-3 and TRBJ2-1): EAGVVQSPRYKIIEKKQPVAFWCNPISGHNTLYWYLQNLGQGPELLIRYENEEAVDDSQLPKDRFSAERLKGVDSTLKIQPAELGDSAVYLCASSLEGTSGYNEQFFGPGTRLTVL.

The chain combines TRBV9 with TRBJ2-2, with 12 positions matching TRBD2. Trimming at V came to 4 bases and at J to 7 bases, leaving 2 bases not matched to a gene. This CDR3 contains 14 residues. Germline V gene lookup returns CDR1 SGDLS and CDR2 YYNGEE. The CDR3 region has the DNA TGTGCCAGCAGCCTAGCGGGAGGGAACGGGGAGCTGTTTTTT. Translation gives CASSLAGGNGELFF.

J is TRBJ1-1 and V is TRBV11-3; D is possibly TRBD1 (6 bases). The CDR3 covers 13 residues. Germline V gene lookup returns CDR1 SGHNT and CDR2 YENEEA. The germline V and J ends were trimmed by 5 bases and 4 bases, with 11 bases remaining between them. DNA for the CDR3: TGTGCCAGCAGCAAGGGAGGGGGCACTGAAGCTTTCTTT. Protein product: CASSKGGGTEAFF. Filled out from reference TRBV11-3 and TRBJ1-1, the complete variable domain reads EAGVVQSPRYKIIEKKQPVAFWCNPISGHNTLYWYLQNLGQGPELLIRYENEEAVDDSQLPKDRFSAERLKGVDSTLKIQPAELGDSAVYLCASSKGGGTEAFFGQGTRLTVV.

The V gene is TRBV2, the J gene TRBJ2-7, with a possible D match to TRBD1 (7 bases). The V end was cut by 4 bases, the J end by 3 bases, with 10 bases between. Germline V gene data show CDR1 as SNHLY and CDR2 as FYNNEI. The CDR3 is made up of 13 amino acids. This CDR3 reads CASSGQGGYEQYF. The CDR3 DNA reads as TGTGCCAGCAGTGGACAGGGAGGCTACGAGCAGTACTTC.